The source of this T cell receptor (beta chain) is a study of blood T cell repertoires in COVID-19. Overall study context: Material from acute and convalescent COVID-19 was sourced from the United States, Italy and Spain. Sources were T cells, B-cell-depleted T cells, or PBMCs; the material itself was cDNA or gDNA.

V lost 4 bases to trimming and J lost 4 bases; unmatched junction nucleotides: 10. This CDR3 has 15 residues. Germline values: CDR1 SGHKS, CDR2 YYEKEE (reference sequence). It was during active infection that Seattle patients were enrolled and then longitudinally followed. Under the authors' procedure: The assay estimated nucleated cells by amplifying reference gene primers. The repertoire was sequenced with immunoSEQ multiplex PCR; TCRdb's copy has only in-frame clones and lacks some. V and J calls and clone size come straight from that table; D and trimming were deduced from the DNA. The profile covers about 370,000 clones, with about 87% appearing a single time and 8.5% to 12% taken by the ten largest.

This chain uses TRBV5-5 with TRBJ1-2, with 7 bases identical to TRBD1. Sequencing was performed on peripheral blood. The TCR sequence derives from a woman in her twenties or thirties with COVID-19, enrolled during active disease. In DNA, the CDR3 is TGTGCCAGCAGCCCGTCCGGGACAGTTCCCTATGGCTACACCTTC. Translating it yields CASSPSGTVPYGYTF.